Included here is one TCR beta chain sequence, with context. Its antigen specificity is not known. No quality values exist for individual bases; no much larger clone is one base distant. The collaborating institutions used their own protocols to collect whole blood in K2EDTA tubes. Collaborator samples were shipped for TCRbeta analysis as frozen whole blood, isolated PBMCs, or DNA extracted from either sample type. TCRbeta CDR3 regions were amplified from genomic DNA by means of the immunoSEQ Assay, a bias-controlled multiplex PCR. Under the source paper's analysis protocol: Within the assay, amplification of reference gene primers was used to estimate how many nucleated cells each sample contained. Sequence reads were collapsed and filtered to measure the absolute abundance of every unique TCRbeta CDR3 rearrangement. For each sample, productive Simpson clonality was calculated by taking the square root of Simpson's diversity index across productive rearrangements. TCRdb stores this immuneACCESS table with in-frame sequences only. Part of the clones is absent; in the studies checked, under half of the shortfall reflects unresolved V genes, and no reason is known for the rest. V, J and clone size reflect that table, while D and trimming were determined from the DNA. The sample contains 150,000 to 200,000 clones, over 75% of them found a single time. Roughly 2.8% of the sample is taken by the ten largest.

This specimen comes from a study of blood T cell repertoires in COVID-19 (TCRdb year 2020). About the full investigation: The collaborator samples originated in the United States, Italy and Spain and spanned the acute and convalescent phases of COVID-19. The material from the prospective study consisted of cDNA or gDNA derived from T cells, B-cell-depleted T cells, or PBMCs. Deeply sampled blood TCRbeta repertoires from subjects exposed to, actively infected with, or recovered from COVID-19 were included in the dataset. The repertoires were released in a freely available public database meant as a resource for research on the immune response to SARS-CoV-2. Samples were obtained from the ongoing ImmuneRACE study (first 160 participants) and from over 1,000 subjects provided by 6 global collaborators. A de-identified subject ID, COVID-19 status, age in years and sex were almost always included in the sample metadata. Where available, HLA class I and class II types were obtained from metadata supplied by the sample provider rather than from assay-based typing. The paper's findings and limits, for the study overall: Clinical and demographic metadata were provided uncurated, with the amount varying by source and participant.

This TCR was recovered from a man in his sixties or seventies with acute or convalescent COVID-19. The sequencing sample was made of peripheral blood.

The bases read TGTGCCAGCAGCCCCGGGGTTTTTCTTCAAGAGACCCAGTACTTC. Its translation reads: CASSPGVFLQETQYF. The chain was built from TRBV7-2 and TRBJ2-5; perhaps TRBD2 is the D gene, with 5 bases matching. The germline V gene encodes CDR1 SGHTA and CDR2 FQGNSA. The CDR3 contains 15 residues, cysteine and phenylalanine counted. Kept here is only the CDR3 DNA, which spans 45 bases and is read in frame from base 1. V is pared back by 5 bases and J by 2 bases, with 15 bases lying between the germline termini.